This paragraph reports one TCR beta chain. Its antigen is not identified. This entry comes from a study of OX40 agonist ivuxolimab in advanced cancers. Study as a whole: Dosing consisted of intravenous ivuxolimab at 0.01 to 10 mg/kg every 2 weeks. Three patients, one with hepatocellular carcinoma and two with cutaneous melanoma, achieved partial responses. Study results and limitations: In general, CD8+ T cells held more expanded clones than CD4+ did, on average. What antigens the expanded peripheral T cells recognized was never established.

Profiling relied on immunoSEQ multiplex PCR, and the TCRdb table lists in-frame clones only, not all of them. This sample carries around 72,000 clones, around 91% of them seen once, and the ten largest clones take more than 0.8%. Per germline, CDR1 MNHEY and CDR2 SMNVEV (reference sequence). The V segment lost 11 bases and the J segment 2 bases; nucleotides outside the gene matches: 2. The CDR3 spans 12 residues. The J gene is TRBJ2-7, the V gene TRBV27, with 11 bases aligning to TRBD1. Sample: CD4+ or CD8+ T cells sorted from blood, taken in a trial of the OX40 agonist ivuxolimab. This TCR was sampled from an adult with an advanced solid tumor such as melanoma, head and neck, liver or kidney cancer. CDR3 in amino acids: CASGQGAYEQYF. As DNA, the CDR3 is TGTGCCTCGGGACAGGGGGCCTACGAGCAGTACTTC.